This TCR beta chain was profiled in a study of blood T cell repertoires in COVID-19. Study in general: T cells, B-cell-depleted T cells, or PBMCs supplied cDNA or gDNA.

This clone was observed a single time. Germline values: CDR1 SGDLS, CDR2 YYNGEE. V dropped 2 bases and J dropped 0 bases, with 9 bases sitting between them. CDR3 size: 14 residues. Authors' data handling: Amplifying reference gene primers gave estimates of nucleated cell counts. Assay used: immunoSEQ multiplex PCR; TCRdb lists only in-frame clones, some missing. D and trimming were read from the DNA, whereas the V and J calls and clone size are those reported in that table. The data hold 65,000 to 85,000 clones, with 70% to 80% observed a single time. Sequenced material: peripheral blood. The J gene is TRBJ2-7, the V gene TRBV9; D gene unclear. The sequence came from a man aged 45-65 years with active or convalescent COVID-19. The CDR3 sequence is CASSVSPSSYEQYF. The CDR3 DNA reads as TGTGCCAGCAGCGTTAGCCCCAGCTCCTACGAGCAGTACTTC.